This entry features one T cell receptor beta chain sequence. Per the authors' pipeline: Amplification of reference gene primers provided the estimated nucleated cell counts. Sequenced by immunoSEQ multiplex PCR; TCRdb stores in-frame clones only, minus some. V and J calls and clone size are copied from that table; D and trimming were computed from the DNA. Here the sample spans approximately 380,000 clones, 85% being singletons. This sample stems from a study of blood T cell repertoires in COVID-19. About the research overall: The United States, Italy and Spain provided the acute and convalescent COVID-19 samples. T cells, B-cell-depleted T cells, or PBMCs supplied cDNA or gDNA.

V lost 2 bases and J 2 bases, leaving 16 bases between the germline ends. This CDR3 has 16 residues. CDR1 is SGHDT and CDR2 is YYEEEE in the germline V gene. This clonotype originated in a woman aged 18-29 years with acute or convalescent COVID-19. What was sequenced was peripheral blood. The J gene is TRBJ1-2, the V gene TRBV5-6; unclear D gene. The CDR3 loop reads CASSFLVSLENYGYTF. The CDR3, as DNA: TGTGCCAGCAGCTTTCTGGTTTCCCTTGAGAACTATGGCTACACCTTC.